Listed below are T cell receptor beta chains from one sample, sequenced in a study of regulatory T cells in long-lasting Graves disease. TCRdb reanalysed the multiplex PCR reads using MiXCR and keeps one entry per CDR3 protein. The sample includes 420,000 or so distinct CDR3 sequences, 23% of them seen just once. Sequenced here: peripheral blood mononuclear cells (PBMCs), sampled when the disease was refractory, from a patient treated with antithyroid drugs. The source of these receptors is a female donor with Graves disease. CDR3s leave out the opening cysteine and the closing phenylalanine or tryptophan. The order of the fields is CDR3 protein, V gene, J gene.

CDR3aa: ASSSQHPGQGTHGYT; v_gene: TRBV12-3/TRBV12-4; j_gene: TRBJ1-2
CDR3aa: ATSSDRGTGYT; v_gene: TRBV24-1; j_gene: TRBJ1-2
CDR3aa: ASSSAGTFNTEAF; v_gene: TRBV5-4; j_gene: TRBJ1-1
CDR3aa: ASSADRLVTEAF; v_gene: TRBV19; j_gene: TRBJ1-1
CDR3aa: ASSIGRTGELF; v_gene: TRBV12-3/TRBV12-4; j_gene: TRBJ2-2
CDR3aa: ASSLGTGGPYEQY; v_gene: TRBV5-4; j_gene: TRBJ2-7
CDR3aa: ATSDAGDRGGYGYT; v_gene: TRBV24-1; j_gene: TRBJ1-2
CDR3aa: ASSTPRTGRYEQY; v_gene: TRBV6-1; j_gene: TRBJ2-7
CDR3aa: ASSYSRLPTMKTGGKSYGYT; v_gene: TRBV6-2/TRBV6-3; j_gene: TRBJ1-2
CDR3aa: ASILGIGGYT; v_gene: TRBV7-2; j_gene: TRBJ1-2
CDR3aa: ASSLGGRARNEQF; v_gene: TRBV6-9; j_gene: TRBJ2-1
CDR3aa: ASTSGVRDRVTYEQY; v_gene: TRBV28; j_gene: TRBJ2-7
CDR3aa: ASSPPGTRGSPLH; v_gene: TRBV6-1; j_gene: TRBJ1-6
CDR3aa: ASRSQGGAGGYT; v_gene: TRBV28; j_gene: TRBJ1-2
CDR3aa: ASSPSGAKGEQY; v_gene: TRBV27; j_gene: TRBJ2-7
CDR3aa: ATWTGGTAEQY; v_gene: TRBV6-1; j_gene: TRBJ2-7
CDR3aa: SVGKDRQETQY; v_gene: TRBV29-1; j_gene: TRBJ2-5
CDR3aa: ASRVGSGDSPRPQH; v_gene: TRBV2; j_gene: TRBJ1-5
CDR3aa: ASRSPRTTNTGELF; v_gene: TRBV7-9; j_gene: TRBJ2-2
CDR3aa: ASSASSGRIPYNEQF; v_gene: TRBV2; j_gene: TRBJ2-1
CDR3aa: ASSLTGTMNEAF; v_gene: TRBV9; j_gene: TRBJ1-1
CDR3aa: ASSYSLTHDGGKNIQY; v_gene: TRBV6-5; j_gene: TRBJ2-4
CDR3aa: ATSRLGMREGPYVTKNIQY; v_gene: TRBV15; j_gene: TRBJ2-4
CDR3aa: ASSLQGYNYEQY; v_gene: TRBV5-1; j_gene: TRBJ2-7
CDR3aa: ASSTGGAGELF; v_gene: TRBV28; j_gene: TRBJ2-2
CDR3aa: ASSLGTGGVEKLF; v_gene: TRBV28; j_gene: TRBJ1-4
CDR3aa: SARDLGRIQETQY; v_gene: TRBV20-1; j_gene: TRBJ2-5
CDR3aa: SVEKAGRETQY; v_gene: TRBV29-1; j_gene: TRBJ2-5
CDR3aa: ASSPGTRPVLGELF; v_gene: TRBV14; j_gene: TRBJ2-2
CDR3aa: ASGPRAEGEAF; v_gene: TRBV2; j_gene: TRBJ1-1
CDR3aa: ASSFSRWVNYGYT; v_gene: TRBV12-3/TRBV12-4; j_gene: TRBJ1-2
CDR3aa: ASSYSLPTGALTYEQY; v_gene: TRBV6-5; j_gene: TRBJ2-7
CDR3aa: ASRLGANPEQY; v_gene: TRBV2; j_gene: TRBJ2-4
CDR3aa: ASSQTRSTDTQY; v_gene: TRBV3-1; j_gene: TRBJ2-3
CDR3aa: ASSSTNTGELF; v_gene: TRBV5-1; j_gene: TRBJ2-2
CDR3aa: ALTLAGVTYEQY; v_gene: TRBV30; j_gene: TRBJ2-7
CDR3aa: ASSRDRAQRQY; v_gene: TRBV4-3; j_gene: TRBJ2-7
CDR3aa: ASSASSGYEQY; v_gene: TRBV5-1; j_gene: TRBJ2-7
CDR3aa: ASNGLEAF; v_gene: TRBV2; j_gene: TRBJ1-1
CDR3aa: ASSLGSGKARY; v_gene: TRBV7-9; j_gene: TRBJ2-7
CDR3aa: AWSVPWGSGAVTQY; v_gene: TRBV30; j_gene: TRBJ2-5
CDR3aa: AISETQSTTGPGEQY; v_gene: TRBV10-3; j_gene: TRBJ2-7